The 12 T cell receptor beta chains reported below all come from one sample, sequenced in a study of graft-versus-host responses after intestinal transplantation. Method: immunoSEQ multiplex PCR; TCRdb's copy keeps in-frame clones and lacks some. The sample has 95,000 to 130,000 clones; less than 95% are singletons. Their antigens remain unidentified. The sequencing used unstimulated CD4+ T cells sorted from spleen or lymph node cells, collected before intestinal transplant. The origin of the receptors is a human donor who received an intestinal transplant.

The chain carries TRBV4-1 and TRBJ2-1; 11 bases align to TRBD2. Germline V gene data show CDR1 as MGHRA and CDR2 as YSYEKL. The CDR3 length is 20 residues. The ends lost 0 bases at V and 3 bases at J; junction bases unmatched: 13. This CDR3 is CASSQDSASSGRAFYNEQFF. The CDR3 region has the DNA TGCGCCAGCAGCCAAGATTCCGCGAGTAGCGGGAGGGCCTTCTACAATGAGCAGTTCTTC.

This rearrangement joins TRBV4-3 to TRBJ1-2; no clear D gene. The V gene lost 4 bases and the J gene lost 3 bases, with 21 bases spanning the gap. CDR3 length: 17 amino acids. Germline assignment: CDR1 LGHNA and CDR2 YSLEER. This chain's CDR3 is CASSRILSVGVDYGYTF. The DNA for the CDR3 is TGCGCCAGCAGCCGTATCCTTTCCGTGGGCGTCGACTATGGCTACACCTTC.

This clone was recorded a few times. This chain connects TRBV18 to TRBJ1-1; D unresolved. The V end lost 1 base, the J end lost 2 bases, and 8 bases lay between the germline ends. This CDR3 is built from 14 residues. Germline V gives CDR1 KGHSH, CDR2 LQKENI. The CDR3 loop reads CASSPLPGNTEAFF. Here the CDR3 DNA reads TGTGCCAGCTCACCACTACCAGGTAACACTGAAGCTTTCTTT.

The chain couples TRBV27 to TRBJ2-3; TRBD2 aligns across 8 bases. Germline CDR1 MNHEY, CDR2 SMNVEV (reference sequence). J lost 1 base, V lost 3 bases, and 3 bases had no gene match. CDR3 length: 15 residues. The CDR3 DNA sequence: TGTGCCAGCAGTTTGAGGGGACTAGGCACAGATACGCAGTATTTT. Encoded protein: CASSLRGLGTDTQYF.

The count of this clone is one. CDR3 residues: CASSNTGFVFF. Here the CDR3 DNA reads TGTGCCAGCAGCAATACAGGTTTTGTGTTCTTC. The chain couples TRBV6-1 to TRBJ2-1; D is possibly TRBD1 (5 bases). V lost 6 bases and J lost 15, with 15 bases in between. The CDR3 extends over 11 amino acids. The V gene's germline CDR1 is MNHNS and CDR2 SASEGT.

The V gene is TRBV2, the J gene TRBJ2-1, with 7 bases that match TRBD2. V was pared by 7 bases and J by 5 bases, with 23 bases of the junction left unmatched. Germline CDR1 reads SNHLY; CDR2 reads FYNNEI. The CDR3 runs 19 residues. CDR3 protein: CASTWPRWSAGEGNNEQFF. The CDR3 DNA reads as TGTGCCAGCACATGGCCCCGCTGGTCGGCGGGAGAGGGGAACAATGAGCAGTTCTTC. The whole variable domain, filled in from reference TRBV2 and TRBJ2-1, reads EPEVTQTPSHQVTQMGQEVILRCVPISNHLYFYWYRQILGQKVEFLVSFYNNEISEKSEIFDDQFSVERPDGSNFTLKIRSTKLEDSAMYFCASTWPRWSAGEGNNEQFFGPGTRLTVL.

The J gene is TRBJ2-7, the V gene TRBV9, with D perhaps TRBD2 (5 bases). Germline CDR1 SGDLS, CDR2 YYNGEE. The CDR3 consists of 16 residues. Trimming cost V 0 bases and J 5 bases, with 18 bases left between them. The CDR3 protein is CASSVGVRELTDEQYF. As DNA, the CDR3 is TGTGCCAGCAGCGTAGGGGTGAGGGAACTGACCGACGAGCAGTACTTC.

This chain links TRBV29-1 with TRBJ2-1, with 8 bases matching TRBD2. Losses at the gene ends were 1 base for V and 10 bases for J; bases not matched to a gene: 9. CDR3 length: 14 residues. CDR1 SQVTM and CDR2 ANQGSEA come from the germline V gene. The CDR3 DNA is TGCAGCGTTGAAGCAGCGGGAGTACGCTGGGAGCAGTTCTTC. Protein product: CSVEAAGVRWEQFF.

The chain couples TRBV29-1 to TRBJ1-3, with D tentatively TRBD1 (6 bases). Germline assignment: CDR1 SQVTM and CDR2 ANQGSEA. Trimming took 2 bases from V and 2 from J, leaving 13 bases between them. There are 15 residues in the CDR3. The CDR3 region has the DNA TGCAGCGTTGAAAAGAGAGACAGGCCTGGAAACACCATATATTTT. Translated, it gives CSVEKRDRPGNTIYF.

This clone has only a few counts. This chain uses TRBV9 with TRBJ1-6; D possibly corresponds to TRBD1 (5 bases). CDR1 SGDLS and CDR2 YYNGEE come from the germline V gene. The CDR3 sequence is 15 residues long. V shed 0 bases and J shed 6 bases, with 10 bases lying between them. The CDR3 region is CASSVEGVVNSPLHF. For the CDR3, the DNA is TGTGCCAGCAGCGTAGAAGGGGTCGTTAATTCACCCCTCCACTTT.

This chain connects TRBV18 to TRBJ2-7, with 11 bases matching TRBD2. CDR1 and CDR2 from the germline V gene are KGHSH and LQKENI. The CDR3 is 18 residues long. J gave up 0 bases and V 3 bases, and 10 bases lay outside the gene matches. The CDR3 region is CASSPGTSGTTSSYEQYF. The CDR3, as DNA: TGTGCCAGCTCACCGGGGACTAGCGGCACCACCAGCTCCTACGAGCAGTACTTC.

This clone was counted a few times. J is TRBJ1-1 and V is TRBV5-1, with TRBD1 matching 7 bases. Germline assignment: CDR1 SGHRS and CDR2 YFSETQ. This CDR3 is built from 13 residues. V trimming: 4 bases; J trimming: 1 base; junction bases outside the gene matches: 1. For the CDR3, the DNA is TGCGCCAGCAGCCGGGACAGGAACACTGAAGCTTTCTTT. Residues: CASSRDRNTEAFF.